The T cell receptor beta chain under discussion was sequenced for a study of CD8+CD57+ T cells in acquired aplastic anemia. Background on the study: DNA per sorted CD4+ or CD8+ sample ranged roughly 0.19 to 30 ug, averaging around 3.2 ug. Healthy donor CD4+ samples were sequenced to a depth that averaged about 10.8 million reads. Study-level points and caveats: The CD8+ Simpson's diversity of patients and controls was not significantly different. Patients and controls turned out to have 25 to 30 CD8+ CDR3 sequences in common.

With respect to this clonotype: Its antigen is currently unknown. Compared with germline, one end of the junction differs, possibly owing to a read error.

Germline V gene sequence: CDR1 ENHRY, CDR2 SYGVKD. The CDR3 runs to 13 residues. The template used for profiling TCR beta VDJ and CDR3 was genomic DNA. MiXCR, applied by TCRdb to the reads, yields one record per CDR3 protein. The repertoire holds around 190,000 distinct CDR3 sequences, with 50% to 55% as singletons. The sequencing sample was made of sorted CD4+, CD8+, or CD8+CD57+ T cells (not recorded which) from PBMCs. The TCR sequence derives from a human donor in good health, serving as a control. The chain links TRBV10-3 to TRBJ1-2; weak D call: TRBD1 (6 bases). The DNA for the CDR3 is TGTGCCATCAGTGTTGGGACAAAGGATGGCCACACCTTC. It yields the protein CAISVGTKDGHTF.